A selection of T cell receptor beta chains follows, all from one sample in a study of T-cell memory formation after mild COVID-19. TCRdb reprocessed the 5' RACE reads with MiXCR, giving one entry per CDR3 protein. The sample records roughly 260,000 distinct CDR3 sequences, about 15% being singletons. Sequencing used PBMCs or a T cell subset sorted from them (not recorded which). The receptors shown here come from a man aged 18 to 29 who had mild COVID-19 (a few samples of this study predate the infection). Cell type and time point are not known. Both conserved end residues are part of each CDR3. The D gene is left open where the match is weak. Rows may omit the clone size; those that give it use once, few, many or a size class.

D gene,J gene,V gene,clone size,CDR3 DNA,CDR3 protein
-,TRBJ1-4,TRBV3-1,few,TGTGCCAGCAGCCGAAGACAGAATAATGAAAAACTGTTTTTT,CASSRRQNNEKLFF
TRBD2,TRBJ2-7,TRBV27,many,TGTGCCACCACGGCGGGGGGGCCCAGCGGTTACGAAGAGCAGTACTTC,CATTAGGPSGYEEQYF
-,TRBJ1-2,TRBV28,few,TGTGCCAGCAGTGGACACTCTAGCAGTGGCTACACCTTC,CASSGHSSSGYTF
-,TRBJ2-1,TRBV12-3/TRBV12-4,-,TGTGCCAGCAGACTCCGGAATGAGCAGTTCTTC,CASRLRNEQFF
TRBD2,TRBJ2-7,TRBV20-1,-,TGCAGTGCTAGCGCGGGAGGTCCGTACGAGCAGTACTTC,CSASAGGPYEQYF
-,TRBJ1-6,TRBV6-5,few,TGTGCCAGCAGTTACCAGGGTCTAAATTCACCCCTCCACTTT,CASSYQGLNSPLHF
-,TRBJ2-1,TRBV9,few,TGTGCCAGCAGCGTAGGGCAGAGAAATGAGCAGTTCTTC,CASSVGQRNEQFF
-,TRBJ1-6,TRBV7-2,many,TGTGCCAGCAGCTTAGTCCTCTATAATTCACCCCTCCACTTT,CASSLVLYNSPLHF
-,TRBJ1-5,TRBV7-2,few,TGTGCCAGCAGCTTAGTTGAGGGATGGCAGCCCCAGCATTTT,CASSLVEGWQPQHF
TRBD1,TRBJ1-2,TRBV4-2,-,TGTGCCAGCAGCCACCCGGACAGGGGGTTGAGGGGCTACACCTTC,CASSHPDRGLRGYTF
-,TRBJ1-4,TRBV7-2,-,TGTGCCAGCAGCTTAACCGTTATGGGAGAAAAACTGTTTTTT,CASSLTVMGEKLFF
TRBD2,TRBJ2-7,TRBV4-2,many,TGTGCCAGCAGCCAAGGTGGGGGGGGCTACGAGCAGTACTTC,CASSQGGGGYEQYF
TRBD2,TRBJ2-5,TRBV20-1,few,TGCAGTGCTGCCCCTAGCGGGGATCTACGGACCCAGTACTTC,CSAAPSGDLRTQYF
-,TRBJ1-2,TRBV24-1,-,TGTGCCACCAGTGAAGGAGACATCTATGGCTACACCTTC,CATSEGDIYGYTF
-,TRBJ2-5,TRBV12-3/TRBV12-4,few,TGTGCCAGCAGTTTGGGACAAAAAGAGACCCAGTACTTC,CASSLGQKETQYF
-,TRBJ2-2,TRBV18,-,TGTGCCAGCTCACCACGCCAGGGCAGAGGTACCGGGGAGCTGTTTTTT,CASSPRQGRGTGELFF
TRBD2,TRBJ2-3,TRBV20-1,many,TGCAGTGCTAGAGATCCACTAGCGAGCGCAGATACGCAGTATTTT,CSARDPLASADTQYF
-,TRBJ2-5,TRBV7-2,-,TGTGCCAGCAGCTTCACCTTTCAAGAGACCCAGTACTTC,CASSFTFQETQYF
TRBD2,TRBJ2-5,TRBV20-1,-,TGCAGTGCCGGGAGGGGGTACCAAGAGACCCAGTACTTC,CSAGRGYQETQYF
-,TRBJ1-1,TRBV3-1,-,TGTGCCAGCAGCCGCAGGAACACTGAAGCTTTCTTT,CASSRRNTEAFF
TRBD2,TRBJ2-5,TRBV29-1,-,TGCAGCGCATGGACTAGTGGAGAGACCCAGTACTTC,CSAWTSGETQYF
TRBD1,TRBJ2-1,TRBV28,many,TGTGCCAGCAGTTTAGGGGCAGGGGGCACGCGGGAGCAGTTCTTC,CASSLGAGGTREQFF
-,TRBJ2-1,TRBV3-1,-,TGTGCCAGCAGCCAGAGATCGGGTGAGCAGTTCTTC,CASSQRSGEQFF
-,TRBJ2-7,TRBV3-1,few,TGTGCCAGCAGTCCCAGGGGGGTGGTGGACGAGCAGTACTTC,CASSPRGVVDEQYF
TRBD2,TRBJ2-2,TRBV29-1,few,TGCAGCGTTGTCACTAGCGGGGGCACCGGGGAGCTGTTTTTT,CSVVTSGGTGELFF
-,TRBJ2-3,TRBV20-1,-,TGCAGTGCTAGACGTAGCACAGATACGCAGTATTTT,CSARRSTDTQYF
-,TRBJ2-6,TRBV6-2/TRBV6-3,-,TGTGCCAGCAGTTACTACTCTGGGGCCAACGTCCTGACTTTC,CASSYYSGANVLTF
-,TRBJ1-4,TRBV5-1,-,TGCGCCAGCAGCACTGGGGGTGGGGATGAAAAACTGTTTTTT,CASSTGGGDEKLFF
-,TRBJ2-1,TRBV6-1,-,TGTGCCAGCAGTGAACAGAACAGGGCCAATGAGCAGTTCTTC,CASSEQNRANEQFF
-,TRBJ2-3,TRBV7-2,many,TGTGCCAGCAGCTTACATCGGGGCGGCGCAGATACGCAGTATTTT,CASSLHRGGADTQYF
-,TRBJ1-2,TRBV6-5,few,TGTGCCAGCAGTCCCAGGTCGGGGGGCTACACCTTC,CASSPRSGGYTF
TRBD2,TRBJ2-5,TRBV6-5,few,TGTGCCAGCAGTTACGTTCGACTAGCGGGGGGGTTCAGGGAGACCCAGTACTTC,CASSYVRLAGGFRETQYF
-,TRBJ2-5,TRBV11-2,few,TGTGCCAGCAGCCTCTATCGGGGGGCGGAGACCCAGTACTTC,CASSLYRGAETQYF
TRBD2,TRBJ2-5,TRBV20-1,-,TGCAGTGCCGGACTAGCGGGGGGTAGGGAGACCCAGTACTTC,CSAGLAGGRETQYF
-,TRBJ1-6,TRBV20-1,-,TGCAGTGCTAGACAGGTGGTGGATAATTCACCCCTCCACTTT,CSARQVVDNSPLHF
-,TRBJ1-1,TRBV12-3/TRBV12-4,-,TGTGCCAGCACCCCTGATTGGGCCACTGAAGCTTTCTTT,CASTPDWATEAFF
-,TRBJ2-5,TRBV29-1,few,TGCAGCGTTGAAGATCGAAGTAGCGGTGAGACCCAGTACTTC,CSVEDRSSGETQYF
TRBD2,TRBJ2-3,TRBV30,few,TGTGCCCTGGAGGTCGGGGGGGGAACAGATACGCAGTATTTT,CALEVGGGTDTQYF
-,TRBJ2-3,TRBV27,many,TGTGCCAGCAGTTTGGGCCTCACCACAGATACGCAGTATTTT,CASSLGLTTDTQYF
-,TRBJ2-6,TRBV28,few,TGTGCCAGCAGTTCCTCAGGGCCGCCGTACTCTGGGGCCAACGTCCTGACTTTC,CASSSSGPPYSGANVLTF
-,TRBJ1-6,TRBV27,-,TGTGCCACCGCCTGGAGCTCCTATAATTCACCCCTCCACTTT,CATAWSSYNSPLHF
-,TRBJ2-2,TRBV7-2,-,TGTGCCAGCAGCTTTAGCCTGAGGGCCGCGGACACCGGGGAGCTGTTTTTT,CASSFSLRAADTGELFF
TRBD2,TRBJ2-7,TRBV20-1,-,TGCAGTGCGAGCGGGGGGGCCTTATACGAGCAGTACTTC,CSASGGALYEQYF
-,TRBJ1-6,TRBV5-6,-,TGTGCCAGCAGCGGCCGTCAATCCCTCCACTTT,CASSGRQSLHF
TRBD1,TRBJ1-1,TRBV20-1,few,TGCAGTGCTAGACCGGGACAGGTCTTAATGCGGACTGAAGCTTTCTTT,CSARPGQVLMRTEAFF
TRBD1,TRBJ1-1,TRBV12-3/TRBV12-4,many,TGTGCCAGCAATAATCCGGGACAGGGGGCCACTGAAGCTTTCTTT,CASNNPGQGATEAFF
TRBD2,TRBJ2-5,TRBV7-7,-,TGTGCCAGCAGCTTAGGAACTAGCGGGGGGGTTCAAGAGACCCAGTACTTC,CASSLGTSGGVQETQYF